The T cell receptor beta chain described here comes from a study of cytomegalovirus exposure and HLA in healthy donors. A multiplex PCR was run with 60 Vbeta primers and 13 Jbeta primers. Using immunoSEQ multiplex PCR, the repertoire was profiled, and TCRdb retains in-frame clones only, with some absent. This sample has about 130,000 clones; about two thirds occur once, and the top ten carry less than 5%. The TCR comes from a man aged 55 to 70 in good health and CMV-seropositive. Sequenced: PBMCs.

The CDR3 loop is CASTILQGGNTEAFF. The CDR3 coding sequence is TGTGCCAGCACCATCTTACAGGGCGGGAACACTGAAGCTTTCTTT. This rearrangement joins TRBV9 to TRBJ1-1, with D perhaps matching TRBD1 (6 bases). This CDR3 is built from 15 residues. Trimming pared 6 bases from V and 1 base from J, leaving 16 bases between. Germline values: CDR1 SGDLS, CDR2 YYNGEE.